The 24 T cell receptor beta chains listed next were all sequenced from one sample in a study of cytomegalovirus exposure and HLA in healthy donors. A multiplex PCR was run with 60 Vbeta primers and 13 Jbeta primers. Profiled with immunoSEQ multiplex PCR; TCRdb holds only in-frame clones, not every one. The sample shows fewer than 130,000 clones, and about 0.59% sits with its ten largest clones. Sequencing used PBMCs. These receptors were taken from a man between 50 and 59 years old in good health and CMV-seronegative.

The J gene is TRBJ1-5, the V gene TRBV5-1; 9 bases line up with TRBD1. V was clipped by 3 bases and J by 4 bases; unmatched bases: 2. Germline V lookup: CDR1 SGHRS, CDR2 YFSETQ. The CDR3 loop spans 14 amino acids. The CDR3 spells CASSSGTGNQPQHF. The CDR3 DNA reads TGCGCCAGCAGCTCCGGGACAGGGAATCAGCCCCAGCATTTT.

This chain connects TRBV27 to TRBJ2-7, with 9 bases matching TRBD1. Trimming took 6 bases from V and 3 from J; bases not matched to a gene: 12. This CDR3 comprises 16 residues. Germline V gene sequence: CDR1 MNHEY, CDR2 SMNVEV (reference sequence). The CDR3 spells CASSRPAGTGSYEQYF. The CDR3 coding sequence is TGTGCCAGCAGCCGCCCCGCCGGGACAGGGAGCTACGAGCAGTACTTC.

The chain links TRBV11-3 to TRBJ2-2; 7 nucleotides agree with TRBD1. Germline CDR1 and CDR2: SGHNT and YENEEA. J gave up 4 bases and V 6 bases, and 8 bases lay outside the gene matches. The CDR3 is made up of 15 amino acids. CDR3 sequence: CASRGPGQSTGELFF. As DNA, the CDR3 is TGTGCCAGCAGGGGACCGGGACAGAGCACCGGGGAGCTGTTTTTT.

This chain uses TRBV18 with TRBJ1-2, with TRBD1 matching 9 bases. CDR3 length: 11 residues. The V segment lost 6 bases and the J segment 13 bases; nucleotides outside the gene matches: 6. Germline V gene data show CDR1 as KGHSH and CDR2 as LQKENI. CDR3 DNA: TGTGCCAGCTCTCAGGGGACAGGGTTCACCTTC. It encodes CASSQGTGFTF.

The rearrangement uses TRBV5-1 and TRBJ2-1, with a possible D match to TRBD2 (5 bases). Trimming cost V 9 bases and J 6 bases, with 16 bases left between them. The CDR3 is 13 residues long. CDR1 and CDR2 from the germline V gene are SGHRS and YFSETQ. The CDR3 is CATSASSPNEQFF. For the CDR3, the DNA is TGCGCCACCTCAGCGTCTAGCCCCAATGAGCAGTTCTTC.

V and J are TRBV6-5 and TRBJ2-7; 7 bases agree with TRBD2. CDR1 and CDR2 (germline): MNHEY, SVGAGI. The CDR3 extends over 14 amino acids. V was clipped by 2 bases and J by 3 bases; unmatched bases: 4. CDR3 nucleotide sequence: TGTGCCAGCAGTTACGGCGGGAGTTTCTACGAGCAGTACTTC. It translates to CASSYGGSFYEQYF.

The V and J genes are TRBV7-9 and TRBJ2-7, with D possibly being TRBD2 (5 bases). Germline CDR1 reads SEHNR; CDR2 reads FQNEAQ (reference sequence). This CDR3 is built from 14 residues. Trimming stripped 5 bases from V and 3 bases from J, with 14 bases between. The CDR3 protein is CASSRDGGRYEQYF. The CDR3 DNA reads as TGTGCCAGCAGCCGGGATGGTGGCCGCTACGAGCAGTACTTC.

The CDR3 nucleotides are TGTGCCAGCAGCGTTCAGGTGAGCTCCTACAATGAGCAGTTCTTC. Protein sequence: CASSVQVSSYNEQFF. J is TRBJ2-1 and V is TRBV9; D remains ambiguous. Per germline, CDR1 SGDLS and CDR2 YYNGEE. This CDR3 comprises 15 residues. Trimming took 2 bases from V and 0 from J, leaving 9 bases between them.

Comment on this clone: The same CDR3 arises from other DNA sequences in this sample as well. This chain connects TRBV7-9 to TRBJ2-3, with a tentative D call TRBD2 (6 bases). Trimming took off 2 bases at V and 4 bases at J, with 7 bases between the two ends. Germline loops: CDR1 SEHNR, CDR2 FQNEAQ (reference sequence). The CDR3 runs to 13 residues. The CDR3 DNA follows: TGTGCCAGCAGCTTAACGGGGGCAGATACGCAGTATTTT. It specifies CASSLTGADTQYF.

The genes are TRBV27 and TRBJ2-7; the match to TRBD1 covers 8 bases. Looked up from germline, CDR1 is MNHEY and CDR2 is SMNVEV (reference sequence). The CDR3 runs to 14 residues. With V trimmed by 6 bases and J by 2 bases, 6 bases remained unmatched. The CDR3 loop is CASRERTGTYEQYF. DNA for the CDR3: TGTGCCAGCAGGGAGCGGACAGGGACCTACGAGCAGTACTTC.

The rearrangement joins TRBV12-5 to TRBJ2-1; 9 nucleotides line up with TRBD2. The germline gives CDR1 LGHNT, CDR2 FRNRAP. Unmatched junction bases numbered 6, after V lost 0 bases and J lost 3 bases. CDR3 length equals 17 residues. The CDR3 region is CASGLVSAGGYYNEQFF. The CDR3, as DNA: TGTGCTAGTGGTTTGGTATCTGCGGGGGGGTACTACAATGAGCAGTTCTTC.

The chain employs TRBV7-2 and TRBJ2-7; tentative D call: TRBD2 (5 bases). The V end lost 4 bases, the J end lost 5 bases, and 9 bases lay between the germline ends. Germline V lookup: CDR1 SGHTA, CDR2 FQGNSA. CDR3 length: 12 amino acids. The CDR3 region has the DNA TGTGCCAGCAGCTACCGGGGAGACGAGCAGTACTTC. Translated: CASSYRGDEQYF.

Points on this clone: Other DNA variants within this sample encode the same CDR3. The chain combines TRBV7-3 with TRBJ2-1, with 9 nucleotides matching TRBD2. The length of the CDR3 is 13 residues. Trimming took 4 bases from V and 9 from J; bases not matched to a gene: 4. Germline CDR1 is SGHTA and CDR2 is FQGTGA. The CDR3 coding sequence is TGTGCCAGCAGCTCGGGACTAGCAGGTGAGCAGTTCTTC. Amino acids: CASSSGLAGEQFF.

This chain connects TRBV6-1 to TRBJ1-1; no clear D. Trimming removed 2 bases at V and 7 bases at J, with 8 bases between. From germline, CDR1 is MNHNS and CDR2 SASEGT. CDR3 length equals 12 residues. CDR3 protein: CASSESYSEAFF. The CDR3 DNA sequence: TGTGCCAGCAGTGAATCGTACAGTGAAGCTTTCTTT.

V and J are TRBV5-4 and TRBJ1-1, with D possibly TRBD1 on 6 matching bases. This CDR3 contains 14 residues. V shed 7 bases and J shed 0 bases, with 13 bases lying between them. Looked up from germline, CDR1 is SGHNT and CDR2 is YYREEE (reference sequence). This chain's CDR3 is CASRLDSMNTEAFF. CDR3 bases: TGTGCCAGCCGATTGGACAGCATGAACACTGAAGCTTTCTTT. The complete variable domain, with remaining parts taken from reference TRBV5-4 and TRBJ1-1, reads ETGVTQSPTHLIKTRGQQVTLRCSSQSGHNTVSWYQQALGQGPQFIFQYYREEENGRGNFPPRFSGLQFPNYSSELNVNALELDDSALYLCASRLDSMNTEAFFGQGTRLTVV.

The chain joins TRBV5-3 to TRBJ2-2; tentatively, D is TRBD1 (5 bases). TRBV5-3 is reported as an ORF; its role is uncertain. V shed 1 base and J shed 0 bases, with 13 bases lying between them. This CDR3 region has 17 residues. CDR3 DNA: TGTGCCAGAAGCTTGCCCAGGGTGAAGACGAACACCGGGGAGCTGTTTTTT. It translates to CARSLPRVKTNTGELFF.

The chain combines TRBV27 with TRBJ2-1; possibly TRBD1 for D (6 bases). This CDR3 is built from 15 residues. Germline V gives CDR1 MNHEY, CDR2 SMNVEV (reference sequence). V was trimmed by 8 bases and J by 6 bases, leaving 20 bases between them. DNA of the CDR3: TGTGCCAGCTGTGAAACAGGGCCCTGGGGCAATGAGCAGTTCTTC. It codes for CASCETGPWGNEQFF.

This chain links TRBV4-3 with TRBJ1-2; 12 bases fit TRBD1. With V trimmed by 3 bases and J by 3 bases, 5 bases remained unmatched. The CDR3 totals 16 residues. In germline, CDR1 is LGHNA, CDR2 YSLEER. Here the CDR3 reads CASSQGTGGRYYGYTF. Here the CDR3 DNA reads TGCGCCAGCAGCCAGGGGACAGGGGGCCGGTACTATGGCTACACCTTC.

This chain uses TRBV7-2 with TRBJ2-5, with D unclear. Trimming removed 5 bases from V and 5 bases from J, with 12 bases in between. Germline V gene data show CDR1 as SGHTA and CDR2 as FQGNSA. There are 13 residues in the CDR3. The chain's CDR3 is CASSPEVIETQYF. CDR3 nucleotide sequence: TGTGCCAGCAGCCCAGAGGTTATTGAGACCCAGTACTTC. Using reference TRBV7-2 and TRBJ2-5 for the parts outside the CDR3, the full variable domain is GAGVSQSPSNKVTEKGKDVELRCDPISGHTALYWYRQSLGQGLEFLIYFQGNSAPDKSGLPSDRFSAERTGGSVSTLTIQRTQQEDSAVYLCASSPEVIETQYFGPGTRLLVL.

The DNA for the CDR3 is TGTGCCAGCTCACCACCCAACCGAGAAGAGACCCAGTACTTC. Protein: CASSPPNREETQYF. This chain links TRBV18 with TRBJ2-5; D not certain. Per germline, CDR1 KGHSH and CDR2 LQKENI. The V gene lost 0 bases and the J gene lost 3 bases, with 8 bases spanning the gap. CDR3 length equals 14 residues.

This chain links TRBV19 with TRBJ2-3, with 12 bases identical to TRBD1. The CDR3 runs 15 residues. Per germline, CDR1 LNHDA and CDR2 SQIVND (reference sequence). With 5 bases clipped from V and 7 bases from J, the junction kept 7 bases outside the gene matches. CDR3 in DNA: TGTGCCAGTAGTGCGTCCGGGACAGGGGGCAATACGCAGTATTTT. Translated, it gives CASSASGTGGNTQYF.

The chain joins TRBV5-1 to TRBJ1-2; 10 bases align to TRBD1. The V gene end was trimmed by 4 bases and the J gene end by 4 bases; junction bases not matched to a gene: 13. The CDR3 contains 17 residues. Germline-derived CDR1 and CDR2 are SGHRS and YFSETQ. The CDR3 sequence is CASSGIPGTGEIYGYTF. As DNA, the CDR3 is TGCGCCAGCAGCGGCATCCCCGGGACAGGGGAAATCTATGGCTACACCTTC.

V is TRBV28 and J is TRBJ1-2; the D gene is possibly TRBD1 (5 bases). The CDR3 extends over 12 amino acids. Trimming cost V 2 bases and J 9 bases, with 10 bases left between them. Germline V CDR1 and CDR2: MDHEN, SYDVKM. The CDR3, as DNA: TGTGCCAGCAGTTTAATCCAGGGTAGCTACACCTTC. Amino acid sequence: CASSLIQGSYTF.

V and J are TRBV18 and TRBJ2-5; 7 bases match TRBD1. Germline CDR1 KGHSH, CDR2 LQKENI. The V gene end was trimmed by 5 bases and the J gene end by 1 base; junction bases not matched to a gene: 4. The CDR3 runs to 14 residues. CDR3 nucleotides: TGTGCCAGCTCATCAGGGACAGCCCAAGAGACCCAGTACTTC. Its translation: CASSSGTAQETQYF.